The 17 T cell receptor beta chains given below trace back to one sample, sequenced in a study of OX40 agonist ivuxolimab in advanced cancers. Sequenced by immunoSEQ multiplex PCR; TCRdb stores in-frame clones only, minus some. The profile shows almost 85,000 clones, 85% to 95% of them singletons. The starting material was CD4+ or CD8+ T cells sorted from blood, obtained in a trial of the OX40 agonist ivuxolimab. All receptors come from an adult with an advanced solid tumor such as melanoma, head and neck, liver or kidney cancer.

The CDR3 sequence is CASSLNPGQNTEAFF. The CDR3 nucleotides are TGTGCCAGCAGCTTAAATCCGGGGCAGAACACTGAAGCTTTCTTT. J is TRBJ1-1 and V is TRBV7-3, with D tentatively TRBD1 (5 bases). The CDR3 has 15 residues. Per the germline V gene, CDR1 is SGHTA and CDR2 is FQGTGA. V was shortened by 1 base and J by 1 base, with 10 bases between the two germline ends.

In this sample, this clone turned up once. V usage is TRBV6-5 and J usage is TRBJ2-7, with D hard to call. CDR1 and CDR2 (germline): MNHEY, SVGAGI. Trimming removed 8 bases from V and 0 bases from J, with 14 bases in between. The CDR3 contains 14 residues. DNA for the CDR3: TGTGCCAGCGTTTTGGCGCGGAGCTCCTACGAGCAGTACTTC. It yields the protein CASVLARSSYEQYF.

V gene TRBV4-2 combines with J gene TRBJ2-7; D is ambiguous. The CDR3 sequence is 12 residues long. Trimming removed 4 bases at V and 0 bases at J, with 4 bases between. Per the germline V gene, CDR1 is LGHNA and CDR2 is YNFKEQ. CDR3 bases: TGTGCCAGCAGCCCTACCTCCTACGAGCAGTACTTC. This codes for CASSPTSYEQYF.

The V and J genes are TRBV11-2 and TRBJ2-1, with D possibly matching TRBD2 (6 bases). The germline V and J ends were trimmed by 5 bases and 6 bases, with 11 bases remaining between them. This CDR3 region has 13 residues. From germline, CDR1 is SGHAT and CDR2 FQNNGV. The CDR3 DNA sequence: TGTGCCAGCAGCCGAATGGGGGGCAATGAGCAGTTCTTC. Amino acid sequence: CASSRMGGNEQFF.

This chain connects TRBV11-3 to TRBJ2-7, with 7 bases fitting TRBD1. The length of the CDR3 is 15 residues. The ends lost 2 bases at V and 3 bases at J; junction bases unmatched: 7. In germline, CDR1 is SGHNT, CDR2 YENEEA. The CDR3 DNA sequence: TGTGCCAGCAGCTTAATAGGACAGGTGCACTACGAGCAGTACTTC. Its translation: CASSLIGQVHYEQYF.

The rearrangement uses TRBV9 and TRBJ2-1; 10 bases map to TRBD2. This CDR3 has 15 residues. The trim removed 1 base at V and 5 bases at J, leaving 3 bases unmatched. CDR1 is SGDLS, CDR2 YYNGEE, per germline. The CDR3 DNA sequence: TGTGCCAGCAGCGTAACTAGCGGGACCCACAATGAGCAGTTCTTC. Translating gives CASSVTSGTHNEQFF.

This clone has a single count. In DNA form, the CDR3 reads TGTGCCAGCAGTTGGGGGGGGCGCGGCACCGGGGAGCTGTTTTTT. Amino acids: CASSWGGRGTGELFF. The chain couples TRBV27 to TRBJ2-2, with a possible D match to TRBD2 (7 bases). V was clipped by 4 bases and J by 4 bases, with 13 bases between them. CDR1 is MNHEY, CDR2 SMNVEV, per germline (reference sequence). This CDR3 is built from 15 residues.

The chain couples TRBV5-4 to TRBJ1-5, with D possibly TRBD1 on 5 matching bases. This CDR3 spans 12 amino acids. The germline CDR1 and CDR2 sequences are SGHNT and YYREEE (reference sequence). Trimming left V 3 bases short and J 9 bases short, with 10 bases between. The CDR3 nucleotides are TGTGCCAGCAGCTGGGGGGTCGGGCCCCAGCATTTT. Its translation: CASSWGVGPQHF.

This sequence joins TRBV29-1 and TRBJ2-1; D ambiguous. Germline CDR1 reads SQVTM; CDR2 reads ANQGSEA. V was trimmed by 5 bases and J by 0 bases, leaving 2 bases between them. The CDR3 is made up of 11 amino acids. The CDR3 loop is CSVYSYNEQFF. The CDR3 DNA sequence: TGCAGCGTTTACTCCTACAATGAGCAGTTCTTC.

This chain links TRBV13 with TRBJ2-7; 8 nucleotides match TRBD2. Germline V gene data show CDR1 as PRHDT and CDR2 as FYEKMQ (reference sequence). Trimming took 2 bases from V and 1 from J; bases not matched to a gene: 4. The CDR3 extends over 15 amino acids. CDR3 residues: CASSLSGGGSYEQYF. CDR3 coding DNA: TGTGCCAGCAGCTTATCCGGCGGGGGGTCCTACGAGCAGTACTTC.

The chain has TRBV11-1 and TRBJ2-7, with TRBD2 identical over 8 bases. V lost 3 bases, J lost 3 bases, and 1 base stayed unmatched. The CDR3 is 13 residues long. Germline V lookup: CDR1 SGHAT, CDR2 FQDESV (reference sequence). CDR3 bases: TGTGCCAGCAGCTTCAGCGGGAGCTACGAGCAGTACTTC. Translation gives CASSFSGSYEQYF.

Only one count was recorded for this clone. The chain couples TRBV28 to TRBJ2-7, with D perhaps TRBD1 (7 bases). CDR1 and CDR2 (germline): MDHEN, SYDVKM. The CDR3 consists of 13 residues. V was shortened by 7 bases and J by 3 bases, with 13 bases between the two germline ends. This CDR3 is CASIRQGGYEQYF. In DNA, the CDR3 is TGTGCCAGCATCCGACAGGGAGGCTACGAGCAGTACTTC. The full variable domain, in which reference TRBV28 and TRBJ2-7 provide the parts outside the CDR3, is DVKVTQSSRYLVKRTGEKVFLECVQDMDHENMFWYRQDPGLGLRLIYFSYDVKMKEKGDIPEGYSVSREKKERFSLILESASTNQTSMYLCASIRQGGYEQYFGPGTRLTVT.

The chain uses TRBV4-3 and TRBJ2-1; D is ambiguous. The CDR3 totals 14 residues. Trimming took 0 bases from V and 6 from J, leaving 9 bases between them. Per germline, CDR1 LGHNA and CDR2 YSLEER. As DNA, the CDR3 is TGCGCCAGCAGCCAAGATGGGTGGCCCAATGAGCAGTTCTTC. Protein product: CASSQDGWPNEQFF.

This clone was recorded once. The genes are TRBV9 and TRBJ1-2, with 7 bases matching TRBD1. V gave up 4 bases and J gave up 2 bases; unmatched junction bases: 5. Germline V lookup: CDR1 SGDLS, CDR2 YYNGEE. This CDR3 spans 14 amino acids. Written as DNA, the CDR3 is TGTGCCAGCAGCTTCGCGGGACAGAACTATGGCTACACCTTC. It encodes CASSFAGQNYGYTF.

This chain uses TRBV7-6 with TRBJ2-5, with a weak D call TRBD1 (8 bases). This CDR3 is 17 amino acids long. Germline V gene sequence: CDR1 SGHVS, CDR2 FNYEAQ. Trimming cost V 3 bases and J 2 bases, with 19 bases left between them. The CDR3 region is CASSFNRGGTAQETQYF. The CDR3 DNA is TGTGCCAGCAGCTTCAACAGGGGGGGGACAGCTCAAGAGACCCAGTACTTC.

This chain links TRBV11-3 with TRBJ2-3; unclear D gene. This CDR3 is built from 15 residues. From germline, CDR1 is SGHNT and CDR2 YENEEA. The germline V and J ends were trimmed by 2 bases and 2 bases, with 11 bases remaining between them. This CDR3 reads CASSLTGGYTDTQYF. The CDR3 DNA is TGTGCCAGCAGCTTAACTGGCGGCTACACAGATACGCAGTATTTT.

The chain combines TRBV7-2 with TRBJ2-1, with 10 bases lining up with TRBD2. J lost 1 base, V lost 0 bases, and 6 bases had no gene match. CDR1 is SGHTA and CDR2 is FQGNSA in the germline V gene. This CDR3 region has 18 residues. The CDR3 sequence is CASSLAPLAGGSYNEQFF. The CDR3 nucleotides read TGTGCCAGCAGCTTAGCACCCTTAGCGGGAGGTTCCTACAATGAGCAGTTCTTC.